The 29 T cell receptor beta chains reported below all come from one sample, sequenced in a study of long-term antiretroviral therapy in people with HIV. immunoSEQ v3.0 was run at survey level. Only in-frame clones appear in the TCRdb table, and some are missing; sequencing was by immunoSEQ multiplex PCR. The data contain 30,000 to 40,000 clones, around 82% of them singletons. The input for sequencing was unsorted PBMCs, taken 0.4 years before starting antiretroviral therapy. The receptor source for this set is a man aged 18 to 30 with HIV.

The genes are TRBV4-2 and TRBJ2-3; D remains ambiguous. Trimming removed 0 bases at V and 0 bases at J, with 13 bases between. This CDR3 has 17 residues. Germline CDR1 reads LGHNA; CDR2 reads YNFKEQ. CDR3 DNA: TGTGCCAGCAGCCAAGAACTTAGCAGAGCTAGCACAGATACGCAGTATTTT. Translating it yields CASSQELSRASTDTQYF.

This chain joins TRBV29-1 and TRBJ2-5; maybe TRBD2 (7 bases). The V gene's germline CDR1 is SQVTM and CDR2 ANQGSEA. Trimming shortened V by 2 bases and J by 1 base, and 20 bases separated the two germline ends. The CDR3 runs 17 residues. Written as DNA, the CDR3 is TGCAGCGTTGAAAGGGGAGGGGGGAGGCACGGCCAAGAGACCCAGTACTTC. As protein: CSVERGGGRHGQETQYF.

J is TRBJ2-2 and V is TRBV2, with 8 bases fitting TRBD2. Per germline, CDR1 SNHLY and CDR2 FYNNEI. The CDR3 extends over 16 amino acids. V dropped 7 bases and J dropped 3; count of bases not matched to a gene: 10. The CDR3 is CASTSAGGVYTGELFF. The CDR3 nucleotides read TGTGCCAGCACCTCCGCGGGGGGCGTTTACACCGGGGAGCTGTTTTTT.

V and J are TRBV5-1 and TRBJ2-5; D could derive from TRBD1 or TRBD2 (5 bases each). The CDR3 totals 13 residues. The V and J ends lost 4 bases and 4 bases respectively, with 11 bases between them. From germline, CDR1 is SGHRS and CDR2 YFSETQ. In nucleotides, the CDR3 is TGCGCCAGCAGCGGGGGATTCTCAGAGACCCAGTACTTC. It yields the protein CASSGGFSETQYF.

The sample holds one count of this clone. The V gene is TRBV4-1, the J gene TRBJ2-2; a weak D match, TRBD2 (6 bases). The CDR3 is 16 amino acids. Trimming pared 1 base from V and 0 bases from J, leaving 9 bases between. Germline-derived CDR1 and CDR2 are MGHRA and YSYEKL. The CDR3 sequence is CASSQAGGTNTGELFF. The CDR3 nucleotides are TGCGCCAGCAGCCAAGCTGGCGGGACGAACACCGGGGAGCTGTTTTTT.

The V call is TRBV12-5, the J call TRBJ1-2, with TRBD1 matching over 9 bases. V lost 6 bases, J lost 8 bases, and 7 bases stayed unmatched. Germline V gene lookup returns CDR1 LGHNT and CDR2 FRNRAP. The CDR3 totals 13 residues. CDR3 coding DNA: TGTGCTAGTGGCCTAACAGGGGGCGAGGGCTACACCTTC. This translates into CASGLTGGEGYTF.

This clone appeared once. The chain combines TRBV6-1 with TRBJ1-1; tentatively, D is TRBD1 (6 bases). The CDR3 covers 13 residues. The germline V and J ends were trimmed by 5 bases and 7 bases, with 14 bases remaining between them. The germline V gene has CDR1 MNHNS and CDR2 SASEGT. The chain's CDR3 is CASSPTGGGEAFF. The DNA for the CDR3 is TGTGCCAGCAGTCCGACAGGTGGAGGTGAAGCTTTCTTT.

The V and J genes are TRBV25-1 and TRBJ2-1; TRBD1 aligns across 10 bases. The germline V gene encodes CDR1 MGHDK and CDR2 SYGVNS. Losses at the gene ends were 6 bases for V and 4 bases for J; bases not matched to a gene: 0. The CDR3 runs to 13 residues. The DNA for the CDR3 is TGTGCCAGCAGGGACAGGGGGTACAATGAGCAGTTCTTC. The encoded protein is CASRDRGYNEQFF. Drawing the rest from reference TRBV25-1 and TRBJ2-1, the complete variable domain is EADIYQTPRYLVIGTGKKITLECSQTMGHDKMYWYQQDPGMELHLIHYSYGVNSTEKGDLSSESTVSRIRTEHFPLTLESARPSHTSQYLCASRDRGYNEQFFGPGTRLTVL.

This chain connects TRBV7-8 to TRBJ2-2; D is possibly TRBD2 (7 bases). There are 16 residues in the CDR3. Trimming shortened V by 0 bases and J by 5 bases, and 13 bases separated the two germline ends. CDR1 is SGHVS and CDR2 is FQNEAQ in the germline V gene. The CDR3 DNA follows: TGTGCCAGCAGCTTAGCACCGGGGGGCGCGACCGGGGAGCTGTTTTTT. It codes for CASSLAPGGATGELFF.

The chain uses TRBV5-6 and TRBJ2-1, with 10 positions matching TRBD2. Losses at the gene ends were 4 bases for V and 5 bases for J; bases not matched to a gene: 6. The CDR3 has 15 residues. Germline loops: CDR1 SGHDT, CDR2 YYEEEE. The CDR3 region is CASSRSGGANNEQFF. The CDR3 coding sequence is TGTGCCAGCAGCCGAAGCGGGGGGGCCAACAATGAGCAGTTCTTC.

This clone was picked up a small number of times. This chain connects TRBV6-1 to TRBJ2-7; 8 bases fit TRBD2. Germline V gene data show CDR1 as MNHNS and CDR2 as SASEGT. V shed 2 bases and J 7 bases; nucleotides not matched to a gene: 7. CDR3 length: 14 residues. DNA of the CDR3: TGTGCCAGCAGTGAACGGGGGGGAGTCCGAGAGCAGTACTTC. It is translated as CASSERGGVREQYF.

The CDR3, as DNA: TGTGCCACACAGGGAAATGAAAAACTGTTTTTT. Amino acid sequence: CATQGNEKLFF. The chain has TRBV15 and TRBJ1-4, with a tentative D call TRBD1 (6 bases). The V end lost 9 bases, the J end lost 5 bases, and 7 bases lay between the germline ends. The CDR3 runs 11 residues. CDR1 and CDR2 (germline): LNHNV, YYDKDF (reference sequence).

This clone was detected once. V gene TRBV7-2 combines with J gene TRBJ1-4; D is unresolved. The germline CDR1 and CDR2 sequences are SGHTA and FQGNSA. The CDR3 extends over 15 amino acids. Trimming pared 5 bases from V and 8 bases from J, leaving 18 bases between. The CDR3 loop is CASSPLSGSGEKLFF. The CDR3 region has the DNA TGTGCCAGCAGCCCCTTATCGGGGTCTGGAGAAAAACTGTTTTTT. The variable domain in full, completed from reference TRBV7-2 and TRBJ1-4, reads GAGVSQSPSNKVTEKGKDVELRCDPISGHTALYWYRQSLGQGLEFLIYFQGNSAPDKSGLPSDRFSAERTGGSVSTLTIQRTQQEDSAVYLCASSPLSGSGEKLFFGSGTQLSVL.

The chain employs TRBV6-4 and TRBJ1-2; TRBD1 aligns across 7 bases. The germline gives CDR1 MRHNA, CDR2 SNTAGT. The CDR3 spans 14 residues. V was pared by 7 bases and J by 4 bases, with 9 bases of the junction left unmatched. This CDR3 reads CASIVADRTYGYTF. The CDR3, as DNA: TGTGCCAGCATCGTTGCGGACAGGACCTATGGCTACACCTTC.

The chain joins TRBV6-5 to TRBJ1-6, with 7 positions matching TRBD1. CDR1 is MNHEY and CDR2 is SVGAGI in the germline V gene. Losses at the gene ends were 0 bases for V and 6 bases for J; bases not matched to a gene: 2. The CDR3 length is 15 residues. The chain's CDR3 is CASSYSTGTNSPLHF. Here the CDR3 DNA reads TGTGCCAGCAGTTACTCGACAGGGACTAATTCACCCCTCCACTTT.

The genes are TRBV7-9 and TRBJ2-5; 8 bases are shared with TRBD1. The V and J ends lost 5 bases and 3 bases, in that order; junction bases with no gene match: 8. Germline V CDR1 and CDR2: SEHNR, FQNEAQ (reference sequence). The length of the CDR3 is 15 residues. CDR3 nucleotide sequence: TGTGCCAGCAGCCTCCGCCCGACAGGGGAAGAGACCCAGTACTTC. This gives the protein CASSLRPTGEETQYF.

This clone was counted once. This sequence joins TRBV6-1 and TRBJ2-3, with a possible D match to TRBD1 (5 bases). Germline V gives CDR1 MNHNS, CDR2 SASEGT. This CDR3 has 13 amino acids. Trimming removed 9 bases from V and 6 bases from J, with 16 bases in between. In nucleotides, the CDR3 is TGTGCCAGTCCCTACAGGATTACCGATACGCAGTATTTT. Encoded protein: CASPYRITDTQYF.

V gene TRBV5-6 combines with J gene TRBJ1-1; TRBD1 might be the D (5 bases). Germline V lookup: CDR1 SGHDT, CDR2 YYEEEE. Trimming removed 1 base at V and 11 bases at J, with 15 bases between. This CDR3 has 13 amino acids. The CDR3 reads CASSLSRRGWAFF. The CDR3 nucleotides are TGTGCCAGCAGCTTGAGTCGGAGGGGATGGGCTTTCTTT.

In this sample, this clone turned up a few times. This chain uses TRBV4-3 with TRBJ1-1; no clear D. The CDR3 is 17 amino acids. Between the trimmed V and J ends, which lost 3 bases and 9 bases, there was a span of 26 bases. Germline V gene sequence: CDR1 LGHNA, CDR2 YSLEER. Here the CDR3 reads CASSQEEPKRRPRQAFF. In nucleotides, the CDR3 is TGCGCCAGCAGCCAGGAAGAACCGAAAAGACGACCTCGGCAAGCTTTCTTT.

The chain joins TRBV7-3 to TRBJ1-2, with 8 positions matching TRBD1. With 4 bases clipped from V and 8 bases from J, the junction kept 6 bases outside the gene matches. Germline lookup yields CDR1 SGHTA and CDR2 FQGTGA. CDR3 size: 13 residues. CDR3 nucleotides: TGTGCCAGCAGCTATACAGGGGGTGGGGGCTACACCTTC. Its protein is CASSYTGGGGYTF.

CDR3 in DNA: TGTGCCAGCAGTGGGGGTTCCTATGGCTACACCTTC. Its protein product is CASSGGSYGYTF. The chain joins TRBV2 to TRBJ1-2; D is unresolved. V lost 4 bases and J 4 bases, leaving 7 bases between the germline ends. The CDR3 consists of 12 residues. Per the germline V gene, CDR1 is SNHLY and CDR2 is FYNNEI.

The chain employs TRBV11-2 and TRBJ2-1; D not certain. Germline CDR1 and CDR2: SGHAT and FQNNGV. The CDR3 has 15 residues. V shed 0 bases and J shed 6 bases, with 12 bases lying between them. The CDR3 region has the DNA TGTGCCAGCAGCTTAGATAGGCCTAGATTCAATGAGCAGTTCTTC. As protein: CASSLDRPRFNEQFF.

The CDR3: CASSLEGGIAFF. CDR3 nucleotide sequence: TGTGCCAGCAGCTTGGAGGGAGGGATAGCTTTCTTT. This chain uses TRBV5-5 with TRBJ1-1; no clear D. Trimming pared 0 bases from V and 10 bases from J, leaving 10 bases between. Germline CDR1 SGHKS, CDR2 YYEKEE (reference sequence). There are 12 residues in the CDR3.

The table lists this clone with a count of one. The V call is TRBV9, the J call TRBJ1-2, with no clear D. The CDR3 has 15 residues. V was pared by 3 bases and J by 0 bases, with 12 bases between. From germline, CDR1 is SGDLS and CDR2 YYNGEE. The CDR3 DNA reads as TGTGCCAGCAGCGCTGGACCCGGAGCTAACTATGGCTACACCTTC. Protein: CASSAGPGANYGYTF. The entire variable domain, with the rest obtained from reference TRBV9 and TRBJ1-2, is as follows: DSGVTQTPKHLITATGQRVTLRCSPRSGDLSVYWYQQSLDQGLQFLIQYYNGEERAKGNILERFSAQQFPDLHSELNLSSLELGDSALYFCASSAGPGANYGYTFGSGTRLTVV.

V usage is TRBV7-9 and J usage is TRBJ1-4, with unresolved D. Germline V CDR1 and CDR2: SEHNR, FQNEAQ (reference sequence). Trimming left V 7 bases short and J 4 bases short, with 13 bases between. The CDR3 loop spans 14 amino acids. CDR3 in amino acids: CASTPFVGNEKLFF. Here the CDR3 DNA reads TGTGCCAGCACCCCCTTCGTAGGTAATGAAAAACTGTTTTTT.

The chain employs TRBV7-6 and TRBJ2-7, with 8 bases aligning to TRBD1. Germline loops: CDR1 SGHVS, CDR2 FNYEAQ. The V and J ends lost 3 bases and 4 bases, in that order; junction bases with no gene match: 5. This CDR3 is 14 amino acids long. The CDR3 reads CASSFNQGAYEQYF. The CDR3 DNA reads TGTGCCAGCAGCTTTAACCAGGGGGCTTACGAGCAGTACTTC.

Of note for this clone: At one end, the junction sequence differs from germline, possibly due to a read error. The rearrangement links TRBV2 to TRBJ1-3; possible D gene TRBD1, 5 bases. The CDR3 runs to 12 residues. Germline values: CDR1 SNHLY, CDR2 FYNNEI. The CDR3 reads CASSEGAYTIYF. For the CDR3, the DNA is TGTGCCAGCAGCGAAGGGGCATACACCATATATTTT.

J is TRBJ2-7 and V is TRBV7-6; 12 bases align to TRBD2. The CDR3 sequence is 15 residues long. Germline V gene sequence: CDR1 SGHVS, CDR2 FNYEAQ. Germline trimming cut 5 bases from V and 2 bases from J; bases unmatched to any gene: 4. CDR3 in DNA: TGTGCCAGCAGCCCGGGACTAGCGGGTCCCTACGAGCAGTACTTC. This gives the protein CASSPGLAGPYEQYF.

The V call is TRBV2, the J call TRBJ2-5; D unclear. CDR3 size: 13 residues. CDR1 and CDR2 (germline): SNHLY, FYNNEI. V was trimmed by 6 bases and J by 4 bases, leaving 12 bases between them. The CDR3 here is CASRQTGGETQYF. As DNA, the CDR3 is TGTGCCAGCAGGCAGACGGGTGGAGAGACCCAGTACTTC.